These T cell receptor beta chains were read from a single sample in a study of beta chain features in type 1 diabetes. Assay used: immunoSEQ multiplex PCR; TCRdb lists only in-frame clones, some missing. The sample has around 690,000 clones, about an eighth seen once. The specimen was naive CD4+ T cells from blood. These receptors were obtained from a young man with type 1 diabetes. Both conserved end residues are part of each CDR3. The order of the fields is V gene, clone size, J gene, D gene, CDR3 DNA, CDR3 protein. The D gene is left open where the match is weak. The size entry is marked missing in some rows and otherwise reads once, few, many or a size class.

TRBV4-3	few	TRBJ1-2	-	TGCGCCAGCAGCCAAAATGGGGAGCCCTCTAACTATGGCTACACCTTC	CASSQNGEPSNYGYTF
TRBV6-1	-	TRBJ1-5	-	TGTGCCAGCAGTGAAGCTCTCGGTGGGGGGAGCAATCAGCCCCAGCATTTT	CASSEALGGGSNQPQHF
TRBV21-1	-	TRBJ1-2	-	TGTGCCAGCAGCAAGAAGGTGGGACAGACAAACTATGGCTACACCTTC	CASSKKVGQTNYGYTF
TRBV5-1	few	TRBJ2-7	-	TGCGCCAGCAGCTTGGTATGGGCTGACGAGCAGTACTTC	CASSLVWADEQYF
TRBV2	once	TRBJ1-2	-	TGTGCCAGCAGTCCGGACAGTGGCTACACCTTC	CASSPDSGYTF
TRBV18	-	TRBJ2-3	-	TGTGCCAGCTCACCGAAGACAGATACGCAGTATTTT	CASSPKTDTQYF
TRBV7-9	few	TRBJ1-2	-	TGTGCCAGCAGCCCACTCGGGCAGGGGAACTTCGGCTACACCTTC	CASSPLGQGNFGYTF
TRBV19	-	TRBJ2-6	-	TGTGCCAGTAGTGGAAGCTCTGGGGCCAACGTCCTGACTTTC	CASSGSSGANVLTF
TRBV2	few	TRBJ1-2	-	TGTGCCAGCACAGAAGCCAACACTAACTATGGCTACACCTTC	CASTEANTNYGYTF
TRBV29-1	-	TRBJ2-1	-	TGCAGCGAGGGCGAAAACAATGAGCAGTTCTTC	CSEGENNEQFF
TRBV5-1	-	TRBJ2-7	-	TGCGCCAGCAGCGTCGACAGTCAAGACTCCTACGAGCAGTACTTC	CASSVDSQDSYEQYF
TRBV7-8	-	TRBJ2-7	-	TGTGCCAGCAGCTTAGTCCAGGGGCCCTCCTACGAGCAGTACTTC	CASSLVQGPSYEQYF
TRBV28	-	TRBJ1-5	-	TGTGCCAGCAGTCTGGACACCATTAGCAATCAGCCCCAGCATTTT	CASSLDTISNQPQHF
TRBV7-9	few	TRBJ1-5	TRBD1	TGTGCCAGCAGTGGGGGACAGGGGAAGCCCCAGCATTTT	CASSGGQGKPQHF
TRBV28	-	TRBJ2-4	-	TGTGCCAGCAGTCCCCCGGGTGGGGTGGCCAAAAACATTCAGTACTTC	CASSPPGGVAKNIQYF
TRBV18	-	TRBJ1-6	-	TGTGCCAGCTCACCGGGACACGATAATTCACCCCTCCACTTT	CASSPGHDNSPLHF
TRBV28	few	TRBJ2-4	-	TGTGCCAGCAGTTTGAGCCAGTCAAACATTCAGTACTTC	CASSLSQSNIQYF
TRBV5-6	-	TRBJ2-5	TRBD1	TGTGCCAGCAGCCCAATGCCGGGACAGGGAGGGGAGACCCAGTACTTC	CASSPMPGQGGETQYF
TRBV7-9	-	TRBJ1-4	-	TGTGCCAGCAGCTTAGGCGGCAGCGTTAATGAAAAACTGTTTTTT	CASSLGGSVNEKLFF
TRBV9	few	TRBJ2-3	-	TGTGCCAGCAGCGTTAGCGGTAACACAGATACGCAGTATTTT	CASSVSGNTDTQYF
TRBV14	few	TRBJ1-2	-	TGTGCCAGCAGCCAAGATCTGATCTATGGCTACACCTTC	CASSQDLIYGYTF
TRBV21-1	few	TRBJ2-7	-	TGTGCCAGCAGCAAAGCCCTTCCGACGGGGGCGAGGGAGCAGTACTTC	CASSKALPTGAREQYF
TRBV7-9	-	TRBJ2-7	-	TGTGCCAGCAGCTTGAACAGGGAGACCCAAGAGCAGTACTTC	CASSLNRETQEQYF
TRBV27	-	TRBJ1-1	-	TGTGCCAGCCGGAGGAACACTGAAGCTTTCTTT	CASRRNTEAFF
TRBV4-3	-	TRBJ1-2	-	TGCGCCAGCAGCCACACAATAGCAGGGGCAACTTTAAATGGCTACACCTTC	CASSHTIAGATLNGYTF
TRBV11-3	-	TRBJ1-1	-	TGTGCCAGCAGCAGTCACAGGGACACTGAAGCTTTCTTT	CASSSHRDTEAFF
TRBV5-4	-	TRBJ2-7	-	TGTGCCAGCAGCCAAGATGAGGTATACGAGCAGTACTTC	CASSQDEVYEQYF
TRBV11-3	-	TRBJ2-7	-	TGTGCCAGCAGCTCTGGGACCTACGGGGCCTACGAGCAGTACTTC	CASSSGTYGAYEQYF
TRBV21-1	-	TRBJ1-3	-	TGTGCCAGCAGCAAAGATAGTAGGAGACCGAGCTCTGGAAACACCATATATTTT	CASSKDSRRPSSGNTIYF
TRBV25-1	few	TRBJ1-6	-	TGTGCCAGCAGTGCTCGTAACTCACCCCTCCACTTT	CASSARNSPLHF
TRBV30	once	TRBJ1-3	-	TGTGCCTGGAGGCAGGATAGCTCTGGAAACACCATATATTTT	CAWRQDSSGNTIYF
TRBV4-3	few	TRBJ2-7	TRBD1	TGCGCCAGCAGCCAAGATCCGGGACAGGGGGCCTACGAGCAGTACTTC	CASSQDPGQGAYEQYF
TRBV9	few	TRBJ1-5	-	TGTGCCAGCAGCGTCGACGGGACGGAGAATCAGCCCCAGCATTTT	CASSVDGTENQPQHF
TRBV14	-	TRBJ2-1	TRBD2	TGTGCCAGCAGCCAAGAGTCCCTAGCGGGGGGGCCAGGGAACAACAATGAGCAGTTCTTC	CASSQESLAGGPGNNNEQFF
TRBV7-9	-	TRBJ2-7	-	TGTGCCAGCAGCTTAGGTGAAGGCTTC	CASSLGEGF
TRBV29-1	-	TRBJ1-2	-	TGCAGCGTTGAATCAGGACAGCCCACCTTC	CSVESGQPTF
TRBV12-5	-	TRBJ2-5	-	TGTGCTAGTGGTTTGGCGAGGACAGTCCAAGAGACCCAGTACTTC	CASGLARTVQETQYF
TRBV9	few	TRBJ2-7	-	TGTGCCAGCAGCGCCCGAGGGGCAACTTACGAGCAGTACTTC	CASSARGATYEQYF
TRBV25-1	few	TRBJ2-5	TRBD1	TGTGCCAGCAGTGAATATGGGGGGACAGGGGGAGAGACCCAGTACTTC	CASSEYGGTGGETQYF
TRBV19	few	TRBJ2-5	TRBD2	TGTGCCAGTAGTACCGGGACTAGCGGGGGGTACCAAGAGACCCAGTACTTC	CASSTGTSGGYQETQYF
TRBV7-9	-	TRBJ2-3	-	TGTGCCAGCAGCCCTCCCTTGGAGGGAACAGATACGCAGTATTTT	CASSPPLEGTDTQYF
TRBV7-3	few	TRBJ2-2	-	TGTGCCAGCAGCTCCGACTACACCGGGGAGCTGTTTTTT	CASSSDYTGELFF
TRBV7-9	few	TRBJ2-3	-	TGTGCCAGCAGCTTTTGGACAGATACGCAGTATTTT	CASSFWTDTQYF
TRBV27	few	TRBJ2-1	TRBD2	TGTGCCAGCAGTGGGACTAGCGGGGTGATGTCCTACAATGAGCAGTTCTTC	CASSGTSGVMSYNEQFF
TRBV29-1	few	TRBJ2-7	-	TGCAGCGTTGGTGTCTACTTAGACTACGAGCAGTACTTC	CSVGVYLDYEQYF
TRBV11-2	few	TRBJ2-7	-	TGTGCCAGCAGCCCCGGGTCTAGCGCCTCCTACGAGCAGTACTTC	CASSPGSSASYEQYF
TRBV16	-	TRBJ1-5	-	TGTGCCAGCAGCCAATCGACCAACCCCAGACGTTGTTATTTT	CASSQSTNPRRCYF
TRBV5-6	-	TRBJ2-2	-	TGTGCCAGCAGTCTAGGGTTCACCGGGGAGCTGTTTTTT	CASSLGFTGELFF
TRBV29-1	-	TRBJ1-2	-	TGCAGCGTTGAAGTCAAGCGGCAGAAATCCCCCCAATATGGCTACACCTTC	CSVEVKRQKSPQYGYTF
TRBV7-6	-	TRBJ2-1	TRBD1	TGTGCCAGCACCCGAACAGGGGGCTTAATAAATGAGCAGTTCTTC	CASTRTGGLINEQFF
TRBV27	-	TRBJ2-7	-	TGTGCCAGCAGTTTATATCGGGGCACTAACTACGAGCAGTACTTC	CASSLYRGTNYEQYF
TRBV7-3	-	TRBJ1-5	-	TGTGCCAGCAGCTATGGACAGAACAATCAGCCCCAGCATTTT	CASSYGQNNQPQHF
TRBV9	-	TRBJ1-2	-	TGTGCCAGCAGCCGAATACAGGGTACGGACTATGGCTACACCTTC	CASSRIQGTDYGYTF
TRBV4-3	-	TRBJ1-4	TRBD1	TGCGCCAGCAGCCAAGGGGGGACAGAACCAGAAAGACTGTTTTTT	CASSQGGTEPERLFF
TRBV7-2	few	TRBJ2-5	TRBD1	TGTGCCAGCAGCCCTACAGGGGGCCCAGAGACCCAGTACTTC	CASSPTGGPETQYF
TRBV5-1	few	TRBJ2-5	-	TGCGCCAGCAGCGCCACGGACAGCCAAGAGACCCAGTACTTC	CASSATDSQETQYF